This T cell receptor beta chain was recorded in a study of cytomegalovirus exposure and HLA in healthy donors. Regarding the study as a whole: Analyzed later, most CMV-associated TCR beta chains appeared HLA-restricted. Sequencing likely caused a cluster of highly shared sequence variants. In a later analysis, several top co-occurrence clusters appeared linked to parvovirus B19, influenza, CMV and Epstein-Barr virus.

Concerning this clone: The antigen remains undetermined.

The germline CDR1 and CDR2 sequences are SNHLY and FYNNEI. CDR3 length: 15 amino acids. V lost 6 bases to trimming and J lost 5 bases, with 16 bases between them. Vbeta (60) and Jbeta (13) primers were used in the PCR. The table came from immunoSEQ multiplex PCR; TCRdb's copy has only in-frame clones and leaves some out. There are 210,000 or so clones in the sample; approximately 79% occur only once, and around 1.8% lies in the top ten. The sample comprised PBMCs. The clonotype originates from a man aged 18 to 29 in good health and CMV-seronegative. This chain links TRBV2 with TRBJ1-4; no definite D call. CDR3 nucleotide sequence: TGTGCCAGCAGCGCACGAACGGGGAAGAATGAAAAACTGTTTTTT. Protein sequence: CASSARTGKNEKLFF.